Presented here are 20 T cell receptor beta chains from one specimen sequenced in a study of cytomegalovirus exposure and HLA in healthy donors. This PCR relied on a set of 60 Vbeta primers and 13 Jbeta primers. Produced via immunoSEQ multiplex PCR; TCRdb's table is partial and in-frame only. The sample shows roughly 150,000 clones, approximately 71% of them seen only once. Sequenced input: PBMCs. The receptors stem from a man between 18 and 29 years old in good health and CMV-seropositive.

The chain links TRBV28 to TRBJ2-5; TRBD2 matches at 8 bases. CDR3 size: 15 residues. From germline, CDR1 is MDHEN and CDR2 SYDVKM. V shed 5 bases, J shed 1 base, and the junction held 6 bases outside the gene matches. CDR3 nucleotide sequence: TGTGCCAGCAGTCCCCAGCGGGAGACCCAAGAGACCCAGTACTTC. Protein: CASSPQRETQETQYF. Based on the CDR3 plus reference TRBV28 and TRBJ2-5, the full variable domain is DVKVTQSSRYLVKRTGEKVFLECVQDMDHENMFWYRQDPGLGLRLIYFSYDVKMKEKGDIPEGYSVSREKKERFSLILESASTNQTSMYLCASSPQRETQETQYFGPGTRLLVL.

The V call is TRBV2, the J call TRBJ2-7, with 8 bases aligning to TRBD2. Germline V lookup: CDR1 SNHLY, CDR2 FYNNEI. After removal of 7 bases from V and 6 bases from J, the junction contained 8 bases not matched to a gene. This CDR3 region has 13 residues. The CDR3 loop reads CASTLGGGGEQYF. CDR3 coding DNA: TGTGCCAGCACCCTCGGGGGGGGAGGCGAGCAGTACTTC.

This rearrangement joins TRBV9 to TRBJ2-7, with D tentatively TRBD2 (6 bases). Germline assignment: CDR1 SGDLS and CDR2 YYNGEE. CDR3 length: 14 residues. Trimming shortened V by 3 bases and J by 5 bases, and 15 bases separated the two germline ends. The CDR3 nucleotides read TGTGCCAGCAGCGCCGGTTCCGCGGGAAACGAGCAGTACTTC. Translation gives CASSAGSAGNEQYF.

The CDR3 DNA sequence: TGTGCCAGCCACACCCCTAGCGGGACAGATGAGCAGTTCTTC. Its translation: CASHTPSGTDEQFF. The V gene is TRBV18, the J gene TRBJ2-1; 9 bases map to TRBD2. The J segment lost 8 bases and the V segment lost 8 bases, leaving 10 bases of the junction unmatched. The CDR3 consists of 14 residues. CDR1 and CDR2 from the germline V gene are KGHSH and LQKENI.

This sequence joins TRBV18 and TRBJ2-4, with TRBD1 as a possible D gene (5 bases). CDR1 KGHSH and CDR2 LQKENI come from the germline V gene. V lost 5 bases and J 4 bases, leaving 15 bases between the germline ends. The CDR3 is 15 amino acids. The CDR3 region is CASSKTGASKNIQYF. CDR3 in DNA: TGTGCCAGCTCAAAAACAGGCGCCTCGAAAAACATTCAGTACTTC.

The rearrangement joins TRBV27 to TRBJ2-7, with D unresolved. Between the trimmed V and J ends, which lost 6 bases and 2 bases, there was a span of 14 bases. CDR1 and CDR2 (germline): MNHEY, SMNVEV (reference sequence). CDR3 length: 14 amino acids. The CDR3 DNA follows: TGTGCCAGCAGAGTTTTATACGGTCCCTACGAGCAGTACTTC. Encoded protein: CASRVLYGPYEQYF.

This clone showed up just a few times. This chain connects TRBV19 to TRBJ1-2, with 8 bases that match TRBD1. This CDR3 contains 13 residues. Trimming removed 5 bases from V and 5 bases from J; junction bases left unmatched: 4. The V gene's germline CDR1 is LNHDA and CDR2 SQIVND (reference sequence). CDR3 in DNA: TGTGCCAGTAGTCCCGGGACAGGATATGGCTACACCTTC. It encodes CASSPGTGYGYTF.

J is TRBJ2-7 and V is TRBV2; no reliable D call. The V end lost 6 bases, the J end lost 3 bases, and 6 bases lay between the germline ends. CDR1 and CDR2 (germline): SNHLY, FYNNEI. This CDR3 has 11 residues. CDR3 residues: CASRSSYEQYF. In nucleotides, the CDR3 is TGTGCCAGCAGAAGTAGCTACGAGCAGTACTTC.

Comments on this clone: The junction shows a germline mismatch at one end, possibly a read error. The gene calls are TRBV7-7 and TRBJ2-5, with D maybe TRBD1 (6 bases). Germline V gene data show CDR1 as SSHAT and CDR2 as FNYEAQ (reference sequence). The CDR3 has 17 amino acids. CDR3 loop: CASSLAFGRGIQETQYF. CDR3 in DNA: TGTGCTAGCAGCTTAGCATTTGGCAGGGGAATACAAGAGACCCAGTACTTC.

V usage is TRBV28 and J usage is TRBJ1-4, with 8 bases lining up with TRBD1. V lost 10 bases and J lost 8; bases outside the gene matches: 6. The length of the CDR3 is 12 residues. Germline V gene data show CDR1 as MDHEN and CDR2 as SYDVKM. CDR3 DNA: TGTGCCACCGGACAGGGTAGAGAAAAACTGTTTTTT. Translating gives CATGQGREKLFF.

This clone was observed a handful of times. This chain uses TRBV15 with TRBJ2-7, with 9 bases identical to TRBD1. Germline CDR1 and CDR2: LNHNV and YYDKDF (reference sequence). J gave up 4 bases and V 9 bases, and 7 bases lay outside the gene matches. The CDR3 sequence is 13 residues long. CDR3 loop: CATGSGQGYEQYF. In DNA form, the CDR3 reads TGTGCCACTGGCTCGGGACAGGGTTACGAGCAGTACTTC. Full variable domain (outside the CDR3, taken from reference TRBV15 and TRBJ2-7): DAMVIQNPRYQVTQFGKPVTLSCSQTLNHNVMYWYQQKSSQAPKLLFHYYDKDFNNEADTPDNFQSRRPNTSFCFLDIRSPGLGDTAMYLCATGSGQGYEQYFGPGTRLTVT.

The rearrangement links TRBV6-1 to TRBJ2-5; TRBD2 aligns across 14 bases. CDR3 size: 15 residues. Germline assignment: CDR1 MNHNS and CDR2 SASEGT. The ends lost 5 bases at V and 5 bases at J; junction bases unmatched: 4. Here the CDR3 DNA reads TGTGCCAGCAGTAGACTAGCGGGAGGGCGGGAGACCCAGTACTTC. Its protein is CASSRLAGGRETQYF.

The chain uses TRBV4-1 and TRBJ2-7, with TRBD2 matching 12 bases. V gave up 4 bases and J gave up 2 bases; unmatched junction bases: 6. The CDR3 consists of 16 residues. Germline V gives CDR1 MGHRA, CDR2 YSYEKL. The CDR3 DNA follows: TGCGCCAGCAGCCCCGGGACTAGCGGGCCGACCTACGAGCAGTACTTC. Translation gives CASSPGTSGPTYEQYF.

The chain combines TRBV28 with TRBJ1-5; the match to TRBD1 covers 10 bases. J lost 4 bases, V lost 8 bases, and 5 bases had no gene match. The germline gives CDR1 MDHEN, CDR2 SYDVKM. CDR3 length: 14 amino acids. This CDR3 reads CASLTGGRNQPQHF. The CDR3, as DNA: TGTGCCAGCTTGACAGGGGGCCGGAATCAGCCCCAGCATTTT. The whole variable domain, remainder taken from reference TRBV28 and TRBJ1-5, is DVKVTQSSRYLVKRTGEKVFLECVQDMDHENMFWYRQDPGLGLRLIYFSYDVKMKEKGDIPEGYSVSREKKERFSLILESASTNQTSMYLCASLTGGRNQPQHFGDGTRLSIL.

The chain has TRBV7-9 and TRBJ2-2; 7 bases line up with TRBD1. V shed 6 bases, J shed 8 bases, and the junction held 6 bases outside the gene matches. Germline V CDR1 and CDR2: SEHNR, FQNEAQ (reference sequence). CDR3 length: 13 amino acids. This CDR3 reads CASSLTGVGELFF. CDR3 nucleotide sequence: TGTGCCAGCAGTTTAACAGGGGTAGGGGAGCTGTTTTTT. Variable domain in full (rest from reference TRBV7-9 and TRBJ2-2): DTGVSQNPRHKITKRGQNVTFRCDPISEHNRLYWYRQTLGQGPEFLTYFQNEAQLEKSRLLSDRFSAERPKGSFSTLEIQRTEQGDSAMYLCASSLTGVGELFFGEGSRLTVL.

V and J are TRBV19 and TRBJ2-3; a weak D match, TRBD2 (5 bases). V was shortened by 6 bases and J by 2 bases, with 15 bases between the two germline ends. This CDR3 region has 15 residues. CDR1 is LNHDA and CDR2 is SQIVND in the germline V gene (reference sequence). CDR3 DNA sequence: TGTGCCAGTAGAGCGCCCAGCGGCTACACAGATACGCAGTATTTT. Amino acid sequence: CASRAPSGYTDTQYF.

V usage is TRBV9 and J usage is TRBJ1-1; D unclear. CDR3 size: 14 residues. Per germline, CDR1 SGDLS and CDR2 YYNGEE. V lost 6 bases to trimming and J lost 4 bases, with 16 bases between them. The CDR3 DNA sequence: TGTGCCAGCACTACCGGGTCAACGGGCACTGAAGCTTTCTTT. It yields the protein CASTTGSTGTEAFF.

The rearrangement joins TRBV9 to TRBJ2-5; a weak D match, TRBD1 (6 bases). CDR3 length equals 15 residues. V lost 3 bases and J lost 5, with 17 bases in between. Germline V lookup: CDR1 SGDLS, CDR2 YYNGEE. In DNA, the CDR3 is TGTGCCAGCAGCGAGGGGGTGGGCCTTGGGGAGACCCAGTACTTC. It codes for CASSEGVGLGETQYF.

V usage is TRBV6-5 and J usage is TRBJ2-5; 7 nucleotides match TRBD2. The J call is uncertain, as TRBJ2-7 better fits the DNA end. CDR3 size: 14 residues. Germline V CDR1 and CDR2: MNHEY, SVGAGI. The CDR3 bases are TGTGCCAGCAGTTGGGGGGGGTCCGCGAACGAGCAGTACTTC. Translation: CASSWGGSANEQYF.

V is TRBV5-8 and J is TRBJ2-2; D ambiguous. The CDR3 has 12 amino acids. Trimming took 6 bases from V and 6 from J, leaving 9 bases between them. Germline lookup yields CDR1 SGHTS and CDR2 YDEGEE. CDR3 loop: CASTRSAGELFF. The CDR3 DNA follows: TGTGCCAGCACCCGATCAGCCGGGGAGCTGTTTTTT.